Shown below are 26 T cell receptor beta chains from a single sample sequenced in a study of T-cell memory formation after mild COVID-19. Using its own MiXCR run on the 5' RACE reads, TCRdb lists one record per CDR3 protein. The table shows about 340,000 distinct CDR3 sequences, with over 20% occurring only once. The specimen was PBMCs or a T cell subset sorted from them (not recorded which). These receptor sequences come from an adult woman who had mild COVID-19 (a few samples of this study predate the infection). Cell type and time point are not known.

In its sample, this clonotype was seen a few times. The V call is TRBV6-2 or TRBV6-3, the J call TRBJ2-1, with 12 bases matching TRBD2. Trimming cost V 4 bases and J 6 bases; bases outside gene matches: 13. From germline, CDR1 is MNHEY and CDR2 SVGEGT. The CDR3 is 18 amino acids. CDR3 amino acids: CASSSASGRVLRANEQFF. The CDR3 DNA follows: TGTGCCAGCAGTTCGGCTAGCGGGAGGGTCTTAAGGGCCAATGAGCAGTTCTTC.

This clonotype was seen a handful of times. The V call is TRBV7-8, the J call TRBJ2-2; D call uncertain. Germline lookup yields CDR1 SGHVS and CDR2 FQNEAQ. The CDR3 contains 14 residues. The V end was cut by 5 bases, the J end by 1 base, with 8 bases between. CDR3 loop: CASSPHQNTGELFF. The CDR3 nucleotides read TGTGCCAGCAGCCCCCACCAGAACACCGGGGAGCTGTTTTTT.

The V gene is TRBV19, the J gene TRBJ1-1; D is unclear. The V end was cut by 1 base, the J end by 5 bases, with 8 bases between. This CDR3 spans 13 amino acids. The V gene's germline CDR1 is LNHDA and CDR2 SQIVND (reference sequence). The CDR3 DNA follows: TGTGCCAGTAGTATAGGGGGATGGACTGAAGCTTTCTTT. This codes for CASSIGGWTEAFF.

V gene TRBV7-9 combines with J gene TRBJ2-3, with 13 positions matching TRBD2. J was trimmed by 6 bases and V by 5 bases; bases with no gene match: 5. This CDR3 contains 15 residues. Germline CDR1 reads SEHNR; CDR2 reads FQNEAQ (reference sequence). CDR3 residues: CASSPGLAGIDTQYF. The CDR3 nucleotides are TGTGCCAGCAGCCCGGGACTAGCGGGAATTGATACGCAGTATTTT.

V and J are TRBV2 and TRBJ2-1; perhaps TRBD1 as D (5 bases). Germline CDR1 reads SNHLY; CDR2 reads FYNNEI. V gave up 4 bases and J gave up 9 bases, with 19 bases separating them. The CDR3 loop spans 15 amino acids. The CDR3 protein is CASSVQGWVMSEQFF. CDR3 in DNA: TGTGCCAGCAGTGTTCAGGGCTGGGTAATGAGTGAGCAGTTCTTC.

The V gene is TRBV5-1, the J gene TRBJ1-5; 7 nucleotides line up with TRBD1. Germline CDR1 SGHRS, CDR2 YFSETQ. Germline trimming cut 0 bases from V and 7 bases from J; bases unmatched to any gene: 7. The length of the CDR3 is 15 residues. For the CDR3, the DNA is TGCGCCAGCAGCTTGGGGACAGGACGAAGCCAGCCCCAGCATTTT. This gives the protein CASSLGTGRSQPQHF.

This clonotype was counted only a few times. The CDR3 sequence is CASSPGRLINNQPQHF. CDR3 nucleotides: TGTGCCAGCAGCCCGGGGAGACTTATTAACAATCAGCCCCAGCATTTT. The V gene is TRBV7-6, the J gene TRBJ1-5, with D unresolved. Deletions cut 5 bases from V and 3 bases from J, with 17 bases between. The CDR3 is 16 residues long. Germline CDR1 is SGHVS and CDR2 is FNYEAQ.

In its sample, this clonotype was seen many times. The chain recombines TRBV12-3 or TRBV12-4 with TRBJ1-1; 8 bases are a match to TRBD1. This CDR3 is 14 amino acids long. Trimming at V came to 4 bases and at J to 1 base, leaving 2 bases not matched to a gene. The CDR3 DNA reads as TGTGCCAGCAGTTATACAGGGGGGAACACTGAAGCTTTCTTT. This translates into CASSYTGGNTEAFF.

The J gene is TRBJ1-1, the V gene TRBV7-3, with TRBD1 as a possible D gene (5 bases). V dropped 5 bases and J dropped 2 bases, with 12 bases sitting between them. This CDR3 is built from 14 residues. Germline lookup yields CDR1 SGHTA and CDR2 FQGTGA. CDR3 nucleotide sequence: TGTGCCAGCAGCACGGGGCCTGGAAACACTGAAGCTTTCTTT. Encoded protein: CASSTGPGNTEAFF.

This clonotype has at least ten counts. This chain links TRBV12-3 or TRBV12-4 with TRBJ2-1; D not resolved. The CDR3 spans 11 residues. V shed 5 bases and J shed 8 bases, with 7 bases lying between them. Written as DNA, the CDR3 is TGTGCCAGCAGTCCGAGGTATGAGCAGTTCTTC. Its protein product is CASSPRYEQFF.

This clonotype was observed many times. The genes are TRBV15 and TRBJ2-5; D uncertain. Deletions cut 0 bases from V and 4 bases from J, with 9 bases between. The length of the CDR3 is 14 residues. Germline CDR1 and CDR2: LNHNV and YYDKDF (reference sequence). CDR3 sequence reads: CATSRDPKGETQYF. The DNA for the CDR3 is TGTGCCACCAGCAGAGATCCAAAGGGAGAGACCCAGTACTTC.

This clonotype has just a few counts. Here the CDR3 reads CASSLLAGGPTDTQYF. CDR3 nucleotide sequence: TGCGCCAGCAGCTTGTTAGCGGGGGGGCCGACAGATACGCAGTATTTT. The rearrangement joins TRBV5-1 to TRBJ2-3; 11 nucleotides align to TRBD2. Germline V gene lookup returns CDR1 SGHRS and CDR2 YFSETQ. The CDR3 is 16 amino acids. After removal of 1 base from V and 3 bases from J, the junction contained 4 bases not matched to a gene. Supplemented by reference TRBV5-1 and TRBJ2-3, the full variable domain reads KAGVTQTPRYLIKTRGQQVTLSCSPISGHRSVSWYQQTPGQGLQFLFEYFSETQRNKGNFPGRFSGRQFSNSRSEMNVSTLELGDSALYLCASSLLAGGPTDTQYFGPGTRLTVL.

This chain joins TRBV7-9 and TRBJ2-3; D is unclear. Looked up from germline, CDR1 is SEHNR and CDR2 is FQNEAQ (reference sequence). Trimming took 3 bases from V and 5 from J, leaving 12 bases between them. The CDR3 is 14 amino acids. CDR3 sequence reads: CASSFSGIGDTQYF. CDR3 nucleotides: TGTGCCAGCAGCTTCTCCGGAATCGGAGATACGCAGTATTTT.

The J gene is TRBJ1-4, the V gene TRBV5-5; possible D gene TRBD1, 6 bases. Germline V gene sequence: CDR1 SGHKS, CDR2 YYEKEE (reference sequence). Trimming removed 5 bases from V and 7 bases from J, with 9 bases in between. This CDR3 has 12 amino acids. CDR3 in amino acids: CASRQGREKLFF. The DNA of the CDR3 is TGTGCCAGCAGACAGGGTCGTGAAAAACTGTTTTTT.

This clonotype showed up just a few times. CDR3 sequence: CASQLQMSYEQYF. The CDR3 bases are TGTGCCAGCCAGCTCCAGATGAGCTACGAGCAGTACTTC. The V and J genes are TRBV6-2 or TRBV6-3 and TRBJ2-7, with D hard to call. Germline V CDR1 and CDR2: MNHEY, SVGEGT. Trimming took 8 bases from V and 3 from J, leaving 14 bases between them. The CDR3 consists of 13 residues.

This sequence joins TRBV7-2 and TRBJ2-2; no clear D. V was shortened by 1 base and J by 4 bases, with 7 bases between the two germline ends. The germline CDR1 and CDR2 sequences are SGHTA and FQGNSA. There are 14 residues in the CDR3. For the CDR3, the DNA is TGTGCCAGCAGCTTAGACCGTAGCACCGGGGAGCTGTTTTTT. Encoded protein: CASSLDRSTGELFF.

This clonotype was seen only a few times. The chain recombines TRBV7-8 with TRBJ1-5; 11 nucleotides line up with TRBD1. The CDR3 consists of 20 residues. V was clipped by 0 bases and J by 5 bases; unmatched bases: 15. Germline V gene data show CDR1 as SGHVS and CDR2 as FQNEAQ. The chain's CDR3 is CASSLAWEDRGLGYDQPQHF. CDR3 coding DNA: TGTGCCAGCAGCTTAGCGTGGGAGGACAGGGGGCTGGGTTATGATCAGCCCCAGCATTTT.

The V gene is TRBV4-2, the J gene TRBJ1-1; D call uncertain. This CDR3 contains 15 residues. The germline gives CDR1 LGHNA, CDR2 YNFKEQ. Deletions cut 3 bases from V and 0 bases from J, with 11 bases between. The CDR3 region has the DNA TGTGCCAGCAGCCAGGCATCAGTATTGAACACTGAAGCTTTCTTT. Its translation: CASSQASVLNTEAFF.

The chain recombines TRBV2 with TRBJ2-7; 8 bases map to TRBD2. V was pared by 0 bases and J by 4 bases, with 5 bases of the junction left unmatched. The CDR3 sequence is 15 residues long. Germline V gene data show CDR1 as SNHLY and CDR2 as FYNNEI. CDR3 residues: CASSEAPSGSYEQYF. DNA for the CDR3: TGTGCCAGCAGTGAAGCGCCTAGCGGGTCGTACGAGCAGTACTTC.

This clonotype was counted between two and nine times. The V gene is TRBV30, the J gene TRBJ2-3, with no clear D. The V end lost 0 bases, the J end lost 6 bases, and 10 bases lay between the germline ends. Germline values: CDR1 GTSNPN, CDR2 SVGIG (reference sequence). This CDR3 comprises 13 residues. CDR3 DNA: TGTGCCTGGAGTGTACTACTGTCGGATACGCAGTATTTT. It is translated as CAWSVLLSDTQYF.

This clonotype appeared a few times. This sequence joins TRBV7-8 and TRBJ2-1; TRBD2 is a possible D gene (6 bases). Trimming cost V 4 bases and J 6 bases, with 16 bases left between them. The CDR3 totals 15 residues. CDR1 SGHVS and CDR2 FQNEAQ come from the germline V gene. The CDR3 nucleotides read TGTGCCAGCAGCTCCAATACGGGGGACTTCAATGAGCAGTTCTTC. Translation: CASSSNTGDFNEQFF.

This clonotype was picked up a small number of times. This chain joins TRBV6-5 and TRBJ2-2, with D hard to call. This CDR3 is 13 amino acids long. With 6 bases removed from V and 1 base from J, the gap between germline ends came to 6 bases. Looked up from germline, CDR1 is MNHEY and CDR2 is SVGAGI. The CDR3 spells CASRNRNTGELFF. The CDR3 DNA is TGTGCCAGCAGAAATAGGAACACCGGGGAGCTGTTTTTT.

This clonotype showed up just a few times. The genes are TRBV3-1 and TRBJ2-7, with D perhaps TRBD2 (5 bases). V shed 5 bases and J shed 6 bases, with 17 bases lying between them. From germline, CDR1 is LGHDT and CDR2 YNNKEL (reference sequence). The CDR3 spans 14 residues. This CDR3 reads CASSAPGIPREQYF. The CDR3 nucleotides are TGTGCCAGCAGCGCCCCGGGGATTCCGCGCGAGCAGTACTTC.

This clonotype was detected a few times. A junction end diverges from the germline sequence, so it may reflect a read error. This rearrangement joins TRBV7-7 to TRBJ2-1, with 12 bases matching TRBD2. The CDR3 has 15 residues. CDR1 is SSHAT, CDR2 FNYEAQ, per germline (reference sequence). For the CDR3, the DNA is TGTGCTAGCAGCCAGACTAGCGGGAGCCCCAATGAGCAGTTCTTC. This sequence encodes CASSQTSGSPNEQFF.

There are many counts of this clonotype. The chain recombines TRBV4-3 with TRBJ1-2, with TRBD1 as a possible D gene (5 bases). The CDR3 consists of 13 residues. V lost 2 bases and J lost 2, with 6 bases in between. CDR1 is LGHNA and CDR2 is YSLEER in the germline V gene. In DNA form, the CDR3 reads TGCGCCAGCAGCCAACAGGGAAACTATGGCTACACCTTC. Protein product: CASSQQGNYGYTF.

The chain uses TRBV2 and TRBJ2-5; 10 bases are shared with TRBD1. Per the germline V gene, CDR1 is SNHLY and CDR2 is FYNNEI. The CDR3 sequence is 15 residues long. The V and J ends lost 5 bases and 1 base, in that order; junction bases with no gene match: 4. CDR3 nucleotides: TGTGCCAGCAGTCCCGGGACAGGGGTCCAAGAGACCCAGTACTTC. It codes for CASSPGTGVQETQYF.